These 21 T cell receptor beta chains were sequenced from one sample in a study of blood T cell repertoires in COVID-19. Measured with immunoSEQ multiplex PCR; TCRdb has only the in-frame clones, and not every one. Counted here are some 150,000 clones, 87% occurring once; the ten biggest clones make up about 9.4%. The sequenced sample consisted of peripheral blood. Receptors were obtained from a woman aged 50 to 60 with active or convalescent COVID-19.

This clone was counted between two and nine times. This chain links TRBV29-1 with TRBJ1-1; TRBD1 matches at 7 bases. The CDR3 consists of 14 residues. Losses at the gene ends were 2 bases for V and 2 bases for J; bases not matched to a gene: 5. Germline V lookup: CDR1 SQVTM, CDR2 ANQGSEA. DNA of the CDR3: TGCAGCGTTGAACCTGGGACAGCCAACACTGAAGCTTTCTTT. It is translated as CSVEPGTANTEAFF.

V and J are TRBV2 and TRBJ2-2, with D possibly matching TRBD2 (6 bases). Germline lookup yields CDR1 SNHLY and CDR2 FYNNEI. Between the trimmed V and J ends, which lost 8 bases and 0 bases, there was a span of 22 bases. The CDR3 contains 18 residues. CDR3 in DNA: TGTGCCAGCTCCAAGCGGGTATGGGGTAAAACGAACACCGGGGAGCTGTTTTTT. Its protein is CASSKRVWGKTNTGELFF. The whole variable domain, remainder taken from reference TRBV2 and TRBJ2-2, is EPEVTQTPSHQVTQMGQEVILRCVPISNHLYFYWYRQILGQKVEFLVSFYNNEISEKSEIFDDQFSVERPDGSNFTLKIRSTKLEDSAMYFCASSKRVWGKTNTGELFFGEGSRLTVL.

The V gene is TRBV6-6, the J gene TRBJ1-4; unclear D gene. Germline assignment: CDR1 MNHNY and CDR2 SVGAGI (reference sequence). Trimming took off 7 bases at V and 7 bases at J, with 16 bases between the two ends. This CDR3 region has 14 residues. The CDR3 DNA follows: TGTGCCAGCACCCAGGTTCTACCGAGTGAAAAACTGTTTTTT. Its protein is CASTQVLPSEKLFF.

The rearrangement uses TRBV4-2 and TRBJ2-2; 9 bases fit TRBD1. The CDR3 contains 15 residues. Germline V lookup: CDR1 LGHNA, CDR2 YNFKEQ. V shed 4 bases and J 1 base; nucleotides not matched to a gene: 1. CDR3: CASSRQGGNTGELFF. Here the CDR3 DNA reads TGTGCCAGCAGCCGACAGGGGGGGAACACCGGGGAGCTGTTTTTT.

V is TRBV5-1 and J is TRBJ2-2, with 7 bases matching TRBD1. This CDR3 is built from 16 residues. Germline CDR1 and CDR2: SGHRS and YFSETQ. V shed 4 bases, J shed 4 bases, and the junction held 10 bases outside the gene matches. This CDR3 reads CASSPMLGTATGELFF. Here the CDR3 DNA reads TGCGCCAGCAGCCCGATGTTGGGGACAGCCACCGGGGAGCTGTTTTTT.

The chain recombines TRBV3-1 (or the pseudogene TRBV3-2) with TRBJ1-6, with D unclear. CDR3 length: 14 amino acids. The V end lost 3 bases, the J end lost 5 bases, and 8 bases lay between the germline ends. The germline gives CDR1 LGHDT, CDR2 YNNKEL (reference sequence). The CDR3 DNA reads as TGTGCCAGCAGCCATGGGCAGAATAATTCACCCCTCCACTTT. Its translation is CASSHGQNNSPLHF.

The table lists this clone with a few counts. This chain joins TRBV6-5 and TRBJ2-3; possible D gene TRBD1, 6 bases. Trimming pared 5 bases from V and 1 base from J, leaving 7 bases between. Germline V CDR1 and CDR2: MNHEY, SVGAGI. This CDR3 spans 13 amino acids. The CDR3 region is CASSRTGTDTQYF. The CDR3 coding sequence is TGTGCCAGCAGTCGGACAGGCACAGATACGCAGTATTTT.

The chain couples TRBV7-6 to TRBJ1-1; D remains unclear. The CDR3 sequence is 13 residues long. CDR1 SGHVS and CDR2 FNYEAQ come from the germline V gene. V was shortened by 1 base and J by 6 bases, with 9 bases between the two germline ends. The CDR3 spells CASSLGWESEAFF. CDR3 in DNA: TGTGCCAGCAGCTTAGGCTGGGAGTCTGAAGCTTTCTTT.

The chain links TRBV19 to TRBJ2-3; 8 nucleotides agree with TRBD2. V dropped 5 bases and J dropped 5; count of bases not matched to a gene: 12. Per germline, CDR1 LNHDA and CDR2 SQIVND (reference sequence). The CDR3 has 16 residues. CDR3 sequence: CASSRPPSGGGDTQYF. The CDR3, as DNA: TGTGCCAGTAGTCGCCCCCCAAGCGGGGGTGGAGATACGCAGTATTTT.

This chain's CDR3 is CASSPGQGAEAFF. The CDR3 DNA reads as TGTGCCAGCAGCCCAGGACAGGGTGCTGAAGCTTTCTTT. The rearrangement links TRBV11-2 to TRBJ1-1; TRBD1 agrees at 8 bases. This CDR3 is built from 13 residues. The germline V gene has CDR1 SGHAT and CDR2 FQNNGV. Unmatched junction bases numbered 5, after V lost 5 bases and J lost 6 bases.

The rearrangement joins TRBV19 to TRBJ2-1; a possible D gene is TRBD1 (6 bases). This CDR3 spans 12 amino acids. Germline assignment: CDR1 LNHDA and CDR2 SQIVND (reference sequence). V was trimmed by 5 bases and J by 8 bases, leaving 10 bases between them. CDR3 sequence: CASSLHRDEQFF. CDR3 DNA: TGTGCCAGTAGTCTCCACAGGGATGAGCAGTTCTTC.

The chain uses TRBV7-2 and TRBJ2-2; 8 nucleotides line up with TRBD2. The CDR3 sequence is 13 residues long. Per the germline V gene, CDR1 is SGHTA and CDR2 is FQGNSA. V dropped 3 bases and J dropped 7; count of bases not matched to a gene: 1. The chain's CDR3 is CASSFSGGGELFF. The CDR3 coding sequence is TGTGCCAGCAGCTTCAGCGGGGGCGGGGAGCTGTTTTTT.

The rearrangement joins TRBV7-9 to TRBJ2-2; D is ambiguous. The CDR3 is 14 amino acids. V lost 3 bases and J 1 base, leaving 6 bases between the germline ends. CDR1 is SEHNR and CDR2 is FQNEAQ in the germline V gene (reference sequence). CDR3 bases: TGTGCCAGCAGCTTCCAGGTGAACACCGGGGAGCTGTTTTTT. This gives the protein CASSFQVNTGELFF.

The rearrangement links TRBV2 to TRBJ2-3; no firm D call. V was shortened by 4 bases and J by 0 bases, with 11 bases between the two germline ends. This CDR3 contains 15 residues. Germline lookup yields CDR1 SNHLY and CDR2 FYNNEI. CDR3 DNA: TGTGCCAGCAGTGCGAACCCTGCGAGCACAGATACGCAGTATTTT. It codes for CASSANPASTDTQYF.

This clone occurred many times. The chain couples TRBV7-9 to TRBJ1-1; 8 bases are shared with TRBD1. Germline-derived CDR1 and CDR2 are SEHNR and FQNEAQ (reference sequence). This CDR3 is 14 amino acids long. V was pared by 3 bases and J by 3 bases, with 3 bases of the junction left unmatched. As DNA, the CDR3 is TGTGCCAGCAGCTTTACAGGGGGTCACACTGAAGCTTTCTTT. Translating it yields CASSFTGGHTEAFF.

The chain couples TRBV10-3 to TRBJ2-5, with a possible D match to TRBD1 (5 bases). Trimming removed 5 bases from V and 2 bases from J, with 12 bases in between. The CDR3 extends over 14 amino acids. Germline CDR1 is ENHRY and CDR2 is SYGVKD. The CDR3 DNA is TGTGCCATCAGTATAGATCAGGGACAAGAGACCCAGTACTTC. Amino acids: CAISIDQGQETQYF.

This chain uses TRBV2 with TRBJ2-2; possible D gene TRBD1, 5 bases. There are 16 residues in the CDR3. V was shortened by 10 bases and J by 2 bases, with 20 bases between the two germline ends. Looked up from germline, CDR1 is SNHLY and CDR2 is FYNNEI. CDR3 in DNA: TGTGCCACCGCCCCTTCTCAGGGCGGTAACACCGGGGAGCTGTTTTTT. It codes for CATAPSQGGNTGELFF.

V gene TRBV5-8 combines with J gene TRBJ2-3, with TRBD2 matching 10 bases. Looked up from germline, CDR1 is SGHTS and CDR2 is YDEGEE. The CDR3 has 16 amino acids. J lost 1 base, V lost 2 bases, and 4 bases had no gene match. CDR3 residues: CASSLAGGPGTDTQYF. The CDR3 DNA is TGTGCCAGCAGCTTAGCGGGGGGGCCGGGCACAGATACGCAGTATTTT.

The chain joins TRBV6-5 to TRBJ1-5; possible D gene TRBD1, 5 bases. The CDR3 length is 13 residues. The germline V gene encodes CDR1 MNHEY and CDR2 SVGAGI. V lost 2 bases to trimming and J lost 7 bases, with 9 bases between them. In DNA form, the CDR3 reads TGTGCCAGCAGTTACGATGGGGGGCAGCCCCAGCATTTT. As protein: CASSYDGGQPQHF.

The chain has TRBV28 and TRBJ1-2; D is perhaps TRBD1 (5 bases). The CDR3 extends over 13 amino acids. Germline assignment: CDR1 MDHEN and CDR2 SYDVKM. V was clipped by 7 bases and J by 9 bases, with 18 bases between them. Written as DNA, the CDR3 is TGTGCCAGCACTCTGAACGGGGGTAGGAGCTACACCTTC. Residues: CASTLNGGRSYTF.

This rearrangement joins TRBV19 to TRBJ1-1; D is ambiguous. Trimming left V 9 bases short and J 0 bases short, with 11 bases between. Germline V CDR1 and CDR2: LNHDA, SQIVND (reference sequence). The CDR3 extends over 13 amino acids. DNA for the CDR3: TGTGCCAGCGGAACAGAGTTGAACACTGAAGCTTTCTTT. It translates to CASGTELNTEAFF.